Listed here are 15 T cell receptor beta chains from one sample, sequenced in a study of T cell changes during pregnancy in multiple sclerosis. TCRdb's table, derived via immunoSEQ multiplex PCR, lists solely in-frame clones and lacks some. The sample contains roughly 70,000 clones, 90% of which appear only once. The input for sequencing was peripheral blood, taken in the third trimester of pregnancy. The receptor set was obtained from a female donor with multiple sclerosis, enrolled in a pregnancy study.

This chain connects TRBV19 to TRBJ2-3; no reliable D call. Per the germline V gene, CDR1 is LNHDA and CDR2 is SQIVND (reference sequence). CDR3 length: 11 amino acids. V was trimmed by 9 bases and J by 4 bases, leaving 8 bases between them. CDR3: CASQLSDTQYF. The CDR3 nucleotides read TGTGCCAGCCAACTTTCAGATACGCAGTATTTT.

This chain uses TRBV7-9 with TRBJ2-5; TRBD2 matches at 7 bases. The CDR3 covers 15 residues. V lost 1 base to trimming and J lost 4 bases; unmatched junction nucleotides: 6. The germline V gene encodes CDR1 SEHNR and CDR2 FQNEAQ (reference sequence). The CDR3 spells CASSLEGGSPETQYF. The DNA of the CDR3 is TGTGCCAGCAGCTTAGAGGGCGGGAGCCCAGAGACCCAGTACTTC.

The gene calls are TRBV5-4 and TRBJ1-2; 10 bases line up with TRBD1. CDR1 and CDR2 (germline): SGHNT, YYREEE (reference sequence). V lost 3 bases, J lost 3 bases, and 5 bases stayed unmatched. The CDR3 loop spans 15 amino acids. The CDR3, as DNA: TGTGCCAGCAGCTGGGGACAGGGGACGGACTATGGCTACACCTTC. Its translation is CASSWGQGTDYGYTF.

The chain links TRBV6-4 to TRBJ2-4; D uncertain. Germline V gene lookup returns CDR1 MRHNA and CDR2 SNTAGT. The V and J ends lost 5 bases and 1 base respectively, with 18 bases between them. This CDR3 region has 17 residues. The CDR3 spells CASSLNSATSAKNIQYF. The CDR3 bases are TGTGCCAGCAGTCTAAACTCTGCCACCTCCGCCAAAAACATTCAGTACTTC.

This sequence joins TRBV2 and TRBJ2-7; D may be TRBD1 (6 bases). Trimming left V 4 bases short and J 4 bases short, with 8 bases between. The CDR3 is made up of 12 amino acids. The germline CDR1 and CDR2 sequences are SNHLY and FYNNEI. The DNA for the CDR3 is TGTGCCAGCAGTGGACAGGTTTACGAGCAGTACTTC. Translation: CASSGQVYEQYF.

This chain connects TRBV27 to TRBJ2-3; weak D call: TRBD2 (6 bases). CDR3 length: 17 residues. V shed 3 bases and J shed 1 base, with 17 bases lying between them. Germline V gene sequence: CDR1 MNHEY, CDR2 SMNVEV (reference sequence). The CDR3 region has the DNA TGTGCCAGCAGTTTGGGCCCGGAGGGGCTACGCACAGATACGCAGTATTTT. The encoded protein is CASSLGPEGLRTDTQYF.

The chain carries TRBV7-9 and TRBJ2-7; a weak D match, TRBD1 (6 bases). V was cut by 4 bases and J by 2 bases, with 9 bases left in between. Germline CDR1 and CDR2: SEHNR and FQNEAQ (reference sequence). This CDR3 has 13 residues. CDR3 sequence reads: CASSWGLAYEQYF. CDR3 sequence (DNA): TGTGCCAGCAGCTGGGGGCTTGCCTACGAGCAGTACTTC.

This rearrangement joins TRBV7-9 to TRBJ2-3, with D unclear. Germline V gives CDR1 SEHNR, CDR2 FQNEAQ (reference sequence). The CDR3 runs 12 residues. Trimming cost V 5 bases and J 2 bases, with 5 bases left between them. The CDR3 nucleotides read TGTGCCAGCAGCATTCTCACAGATACGCAGTATTTT. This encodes CASSILTDTQYF.

The CDR3 region is CASSQNDRGQETQYF. CDR3 nucleotide sequence: TGTGCCAGCAGTCAGAACGACAGGGGGCAAGAGACCCAGTACTTC. This rearrangement joins TRBV6-5 to TRBJ2-5, with 9 bases identical to TRBD1. The J segment lost 2 bases and the V segment lost 5 bases, leaving 6 bases of the junction unmatched. The CDR3 covers 15 residues. The V gene's germline CDR1 is MNHEY and CDR2 SVGAGI.

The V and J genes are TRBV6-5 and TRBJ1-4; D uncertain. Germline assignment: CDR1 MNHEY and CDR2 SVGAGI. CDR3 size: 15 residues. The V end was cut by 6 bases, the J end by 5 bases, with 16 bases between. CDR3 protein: CASSRGWGPNEKLFF. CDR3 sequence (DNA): TGTGCCAGCAGCCGGGGATGGGGTCCGAATGAAAAACTGTTTTTT.

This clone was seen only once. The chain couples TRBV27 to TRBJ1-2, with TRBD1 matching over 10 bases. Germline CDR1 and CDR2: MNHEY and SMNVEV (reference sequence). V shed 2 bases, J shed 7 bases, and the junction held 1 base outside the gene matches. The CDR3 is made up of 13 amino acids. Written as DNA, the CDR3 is TGTGCCAGCAGTTTAGACAGGGGGCTTGGCTACACCTTC. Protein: CASSLDRGLGYTF.

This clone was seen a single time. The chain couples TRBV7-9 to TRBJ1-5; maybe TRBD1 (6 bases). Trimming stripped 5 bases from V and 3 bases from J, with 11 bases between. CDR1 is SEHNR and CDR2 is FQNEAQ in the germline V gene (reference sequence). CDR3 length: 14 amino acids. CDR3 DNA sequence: TGTGCCAGCAGCCCGCCAGGGGACAATCAGCCCCAGCATTTT. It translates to CASSPPGDNQPQHF.

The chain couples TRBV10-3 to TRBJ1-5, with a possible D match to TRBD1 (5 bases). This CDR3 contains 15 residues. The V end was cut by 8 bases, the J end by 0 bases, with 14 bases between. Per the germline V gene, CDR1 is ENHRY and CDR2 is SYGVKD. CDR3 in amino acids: CAIAREQNSNQPQHF. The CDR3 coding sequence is TGTGCCATCGCCAGGGAACAGAATAGCAATCAGCCCCAGCATTTT.

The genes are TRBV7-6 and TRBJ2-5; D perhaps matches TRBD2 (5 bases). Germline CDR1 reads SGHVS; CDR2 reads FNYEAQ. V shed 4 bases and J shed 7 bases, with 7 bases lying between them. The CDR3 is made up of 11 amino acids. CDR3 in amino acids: CASSSEGTQYF. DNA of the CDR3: TGTGCCAGCAGCTCCGAGGGGACCCAGTACTTC.

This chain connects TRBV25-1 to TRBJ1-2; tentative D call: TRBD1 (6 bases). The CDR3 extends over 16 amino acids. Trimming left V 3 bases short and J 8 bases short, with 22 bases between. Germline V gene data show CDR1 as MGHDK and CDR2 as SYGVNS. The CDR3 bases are TGTGCCAGCAGTGATTACGCAGGGGAAGCGTATATAGGCTACACCTTC. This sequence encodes CASSDYAGEAYIGYTF.